The source of this T cell receptor beta chain is a study of beta chain features in type 1 diabetes. Study-wide context: Age, gender and cell yields were alike across patients and healthy donors. Taken together, all samples contributed more than 90,000,000 examined sorted cells. Study-wide results and limits: In patients and controls equally, PCR might favor templates that are shorter. Naive, central memory and Treg TCRB repertoires appeared more alike in patients than in healthy donors.

The sample holds many counts of this clone. Its antigen is undetermined. Germline CDR1 and CDR2: SGDLS and YYNGEE. V shed 0 bases and J 5 bases; nucleotides not matched to a gene: 10. The CDR3 is 17 residues long. TCRB transcripts that were expressed got sequenced, as all of the isolated RNA had been reverse transcribed. Some clones are missing from TCRdb's copy, which holds only in-frame ones; the method was immunoSEQ multiplex PCR. The profile shows 200,000 to 250,000 clones, 25% to 30% of them singletons. What was sequenced was central memory CD4+ T cells from blood. This TCR came from a man younger than 45 in good health. V and J are TRBV9 and TRBJ2-7, with 11 bases matching TRBD2. CDR3 protein: CASSVDTSGGLRDEQYF. The CDR3 DNA follows: TGTGCCAGCAGCGTAGATACTAGCGGGGGCCTCAGGGACGAGCAGTACTTC. Together with reference TRBV9 and TRBJ2-7, the CDR3 gives the full variable domain: DSGVTQTPKHLITATGQRVTLRCSPRSGDLSVYWYQQSLDQGLQFLIQYYNGEERAKGNILERFSAQQFPDLHSELNLSSLELGDSALYFCASSVDTSGGLRDEQYFGPGTRLTVT.